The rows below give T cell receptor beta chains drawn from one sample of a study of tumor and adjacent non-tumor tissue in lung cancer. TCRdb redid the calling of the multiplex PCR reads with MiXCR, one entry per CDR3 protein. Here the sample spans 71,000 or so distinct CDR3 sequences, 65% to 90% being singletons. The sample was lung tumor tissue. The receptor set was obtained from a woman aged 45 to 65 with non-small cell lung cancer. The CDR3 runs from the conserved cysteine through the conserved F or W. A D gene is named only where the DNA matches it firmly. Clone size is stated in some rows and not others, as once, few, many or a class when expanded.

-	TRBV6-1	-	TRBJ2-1	TGTGCCAGCAGTGAGATACGGGTTTTCTACAATGAGCAGTTCTTC	CASSEIRVFYNEQFF
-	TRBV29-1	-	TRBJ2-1	TGCAGCTTTGAGAGCCAGGAGGATTGGCAGACCCAGTTCTTC	CSFESQEDWQTQFF
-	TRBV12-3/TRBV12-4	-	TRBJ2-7	TGTGCCAGCCAGAGCAGAAACTACGAGCAGTGTTTC	CASQSRNYEQCF
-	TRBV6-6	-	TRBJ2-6	TGTGCCAGCAGTTACCCAGGCGGGCCCTCTGGGGCCAAGGTCCTGACTTTT	CASSYPGGPSGAKVLTF
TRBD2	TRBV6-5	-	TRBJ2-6	TGTGCCAGCAGGCGGGGTGGGGACTACTACTCTGGGGCCAACGTCCTGACTTTC	CASRRGGDYYSGANVLTF
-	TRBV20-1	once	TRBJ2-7	TGCAGTGCGTCCGGGGGGACAGAGTTCCACGAACAGTACTTC	CSASGGTEFHEQYF
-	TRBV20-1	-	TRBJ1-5	TGCAGTGCTGCGGCAGGGGATCAGCACCGGCATTTT	CSAAAGDQHRHF
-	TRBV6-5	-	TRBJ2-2	TGTGCCAGCAGCCCCAACCCAGGGGCGAAAACCGGGGAACTGTTTTTT	CASSPNPGAKTGELFF
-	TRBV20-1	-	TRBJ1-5	TGCAGTGCTACCGCAGTGGGTAATCAGCCCGAGCATTTT	CSATAVGNQPEHF
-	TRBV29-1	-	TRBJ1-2	TGCAGCGTTGAAGATATAGGAAGGGACGTCGCCTATGGCTACGCCTTC	CSVEDIGRDVAYGYAF
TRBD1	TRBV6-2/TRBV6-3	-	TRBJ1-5	TGTGCGAGCAGTCCCGGGACAGGGATCAATCAGCCCCAGAATTTC	CASSPGTGINQPQNF
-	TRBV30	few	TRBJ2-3	TGTGCCTGGCAACACGGGATTGGAAGCACAGATACGCAGTATTTT	CAWQHGIGSTDTQYF
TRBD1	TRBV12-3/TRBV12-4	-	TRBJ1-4	TGTACCAGCAGTCCCAATACAGGGGGCATTGATGAAAAACTGTTTTTT	CTSSPNTGGIDEKLFF
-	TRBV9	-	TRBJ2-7	TGTGCCAGCAGCGTAGATGAAGGGTGGTACGAGCAGTACTTC	CASSVDEGWYEQYF
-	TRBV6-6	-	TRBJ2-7	TGTGCCAGCAGCCAAAGGCTAGCAACCTGCGAGCAGTACTTC	CASSQRLATCEQYF
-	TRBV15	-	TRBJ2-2	TGTGCCACCAGCAGAGGTAAATTCCAGGGGAGCACCGGGGAGCTGTCTTTT	CATSRGKFQGSTGELSF
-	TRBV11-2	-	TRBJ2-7	TGTGCCAGCAGCTTACGGCGGGCGTCCTACGAGCAATACTTC	CASSLRRASYEQYF
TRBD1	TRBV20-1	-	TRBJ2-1	TGCAGAGCTAGAATTAGCGACAGGGGCTACAATGAGCAGTTATTC	CRARISDRGYNEQLF
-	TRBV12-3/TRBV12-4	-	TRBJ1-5	TGTACCAGTAGTCAACGGGACGTCAATCAGCCCCAGCATTTT	CTSSQRDVNQPQHF
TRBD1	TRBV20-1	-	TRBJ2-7	TGCAGTGTTGGAAGGACAGGGAGTTACGAGCAGTACTTC	CSVGRTGSYEQYF
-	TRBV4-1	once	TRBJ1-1	TGTGTCAGCAGCCAAGATCGTTACATGGCGAACACTGAAGCTTTCTTT	CVSSQDRYMANTEAFF
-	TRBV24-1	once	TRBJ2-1	TGTGCCACCAGTGGTTTCCGGGTCTGGGAGACCGGTGAGTATTTCTTC	CATSGFRVWETGEYFF
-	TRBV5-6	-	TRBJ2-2	TGTGCCAGCAGTTTGGGACGGAGCACCGGGGAGTTGTTTTTC	CASSLGRSTGELFF